The rows below give T cell receptor beta chains drawn from one sample of a study of shared clonotypes between healthy human individuals. Some clones are missing from TCRdb's copy, which holds only in-frame ones; the method was immunoSEQ multiplex PCR. The sample comprises 550,000 to 800,000 clones, about nine tenths of which are singletons, and about a third rests with the top ten. Input material: memory CD8+ T cells from PBMCs. Source of these receptors: a man aged 18 to 29 in good health. Some clones in this sample may be carry-over from other donors' samples. Each CDR3 is given without its conserved first and last residue. The size entry is marked missing in some rows and otherwise reads once, few, many or a size class.

v_call clone_size cdr3_aa
TRBV5-1 - ASSLVVGRDGYT
TRBV7-6 - ASSSDASGGYNEQF
TRBV11-2 - ASSLLAVTYEQY
TRBV30 once AWSGAGYNEQF
TRBV27 - ASSSRQITNEKLF
TRBV7-8 - ASSPISGGSLYEQY
TRBV11-2 - ASSWDSGSLEQY
TRBV5-5 once ASSLGGVQTAYYGYT
TRBV6-1 - ASSATWGFYNEQF
TRBV11-2 - ASSPRGTGELF
TRBV7-9 - ASSFGGDEQF
TRBV5-6 - ASSLDGEAAESSYEQY
TRBV7-9 - ASSLDQMLNTEAF
TRBV18 - ASSPLLGGASTDTQY
TRBV28 - ASSLHSSGNTIY
TRBV28 - ASSLVLRRGQPQH
TRBV6-5 - ASSFRGSEAF
TRBV21-1 - ASSICRAQTNTGELF
TRBV20-1 few SPMNTEAF
TRBV28 - ATQPAGGDGQPQH
TRBV7-8 - ASSSGQHFYGYT
TRBV7-9 - ASSLGGGGDTEAF
TRBV10-3 - AISKTSGTSYEQY
TRBV11-2 - ASSQMQGEYYEQY
TRBV14 few ASSPYAV
TRBV11-2 - ASSADRGLSTDTQY
TRBV7-2 - ASSLSYHRGLREKLF
TRBV4-3 - ASSHGTSQAETQY
TRBV7-2 once ASSPTGTGVQPQH
TRBV27 - ASSRDSSYNEQF
TRBV27 - ASSLSMRRGVLLANVLT
TRBV29-1 - SAVGGVTYNEQF
TRBV28 - ASSLRGAGIGRFGSYNEQF
TRBV7-9 - ASSSRLGTENSPLH
TRBV4-1 once ASSQGAGTGELF
TRBV7-6 - ASSLDASRGYT
TRBV7-9 - ASSLPRPDGYT
TRBV5-6 - ASSSDREGTEAF
TRBV9 - ASSARPDTEAF
TRBV19 - ASSRPDWNEQY
TRBV6-1 - ASSEAQRWNNEQF